This passage covers 7 T cell receptor beta chains from one sample sequenced in a study of shared clonotypes between healthy human individuals. Method: immunoSEQ multiplex PCR; TCRdb's copy keeps in-frame clones and lacks some. Among 2 million to 2.5 million clones listed, more than 85% were seen once. The sample consisted of naive CD4+ T cells from PBMCs. Indicated subset: CD45RA+ positively selected. The receptors here all came from a man younger than 35 in good health. Some clones in this sample may be carry-over from other donors' samples.

J is TRBJ2-2 and V is TRBV5-1; D gene unclear. The V gene's germline CDR1 is SGHRS and CDR2 YFSETQ. V was clipped by 0 bases and J by 1 base, with 10 bases between them. There are 16 residues in the CDR3. DNA for the CDR3: TGCGCCAGCAGCTTGGGTAGGGCACAGAACACCGGGGAGCTGTTTTTT. It yields the protein CASSLGRAQNTGELFF.

About this clone: The sample holds other DNA sequences that translate to the same CDR3. The chain carries TRBV28 and TRBJ1-2; D uncertain. This CDR3 has 12 residues. Germline-derived CDR1 and CDR2 are MDHEN and SYDVKM. Deletions cut 2 bases from V and 5 bases from J, with 6 bases between. The CDR3 DNA is TGTGCCAGCAGTTTACGGGGTTATGGCTACACCTTC. It translates to CASSLRGYGYTF.

A note on this clone: Other DNA sequences in this sample translate to the same CDR3. This chain links TRBV9 with TRBJ2-7, with TRBD2 matching 8 bases. V trimming: 0 bases; J trimming: 0 bases; junction bases outside the gene matches: 2. Germline assignment: CDR1 SGDLS and CDR2 YYNGEE. The CDR3 runs 15 residues. The DNA for the CDR3 is TGTGCCAGCAGCGTAGGGCTAGCGGGCTCCTACGAGCAGTACTTC. This codes for CASSVGLAGSYEQYF.

The chain joins TRBV25-1 to TRBJ2-7, with D tentatively TRBD1 or TRBD2 (5 bases each). Deletions cut 8 bases from V and 7 bases from J, with 18 bases between. Germline V lookup: CDR1 MGHDK, CDR2 SYGVNS. CDR3 length: 13 residues. CDR3 nucleotide sequence: TGTGCCAGCCGATCAGGGTACCGGGAAGAGCAGTACTTC. Residues: CASRSGYREEQYF.

V is TRBV7-6 and J is TRBJ2-1; D is unclear. V was shortened by 1 base and J by 7 bases, with 8 bases between the two germline ends. This CDR3 is built from 13 residues. Germline CDR1 and CDR2: SGHVS and FNYEAQ. The CDR3 sequence: CASSLDLQNEQFF. The CDR3 coding sequence is TGTGCCAGCAGCTTAGACCTACAGAATGAGCAGTTCTTC. Looking up the rest from reference TRBV7-6 and TRBJ2-1 gives the full variable domain: GAGVSQSPRYKVTKRGQDVALRCDPISGHVSLYWYRQALGQGPEFLTYFNYEAQQDKSGLPNDRFSAERPEGSISTLTIQRTEQRDSAMYRCASSLDLQNEQFFGPGTRLTVL.

The chain recombines TRBV10-3 with TRBJ2-7; TRBD2 is a possible D gene (5 bases). Per the germline V gene, CDR1 is ENHRY and CDR2 is SYGVKD. V lost 8 bases to trimming and J lost 3 bases, with 11 bases between them. The CDR3 has 12 amino acids. CDR3 residues: CAIGFSGYEQYF. CDR3 DNA sequence: TGTGCCATCGGGTTCAGCGGCTACGAGCAGTACTTC.

Comments on this clone: Other nucleotide sequences from this sample produce the same CDR3. The rearrangement links TRBV5-1 to TRBJ2-5; D unresolved. V lost 1 base and J lost 2, with 9 bases in between. In germline, CDR1 is SGHRS, CDR2 YFSETQ. The CDR3 is 14 residues long. The CDR3 sequence is CASSLRPRQETQYF. CDR3 in DNA: TGCGCCAGCAGCTTGCGTCCCCGTCAAGAGACCCAGTACTTC.